This T cell receptor (beta chain) was sequenced in a study of chemoradiotherapy in HPV16-positive cancers. The study's findings and limits: Candidate HPV-specific clones and E7-related TCR motifs grew in tumor during treatment.

V was pared by 3 bases and J by 3 bases, with 3 bases of the junction left unmatched. Germline CDR1 SGHAT, CDR2 FQNNGV. The CDR3 is 16 residues long. Only in-frame clones appear in the TCRdb table, and some are missing; sequencing was by immunoSEQ multiplex PCR. The table lists around 1,300 clones, approximately 86% of them singletons, with approximately 6.5% in the top ten. On this clone itself: Its antigen remains unknown.

This TCR derives from a human donor with HPV-associated anogenital cancer. Sequences were derived from tumor tissue, sampled from a patient who underwent chemoradiotherapy. V gene TRBV11-2 combines with J gene TRBJ2-2, with 11 bases matching TRBD2. The CDR3 nucleotides are TGTGCCAGCAGCTTGACTAGCGGGGTGTACACCGGGGAGCTGTTTTTT. This sequence encodes CASSLTSGVYTGELFF.